Listed below are T cell receptor beta chains from one sample, sequenced in a study of shared clonotypes between healthy human individuals. Data came from immunoSEQ multiplex PCR; TCRdb stores just in-frame clones and leaves some out. The sample contains 850,000 to 1,100,000 clones, about 72% of which appear only once. Material: memory CD4+ T cells from PBMCs. The receptors shown here come from a man between 18 and 29 years old in good health. Some clones in this sample may be carry-over from other donors' samples. Each CDR3 is given without its conserved first and last residue. Fields, in order: CDR3 protein, V gene, D gene, J gene, clone size. D genes are given only for firm matches. Rows may omit the clone size; those that give it use once, few, many or a size class.

CDR3 protein: ATSREAEILYNEQF
V gene: TRBV15
D gene: .
J gene: TRBJ2-1
clone size: .

CDR3 protein: ASSVGIGTDTQY
V gene: TRBV11-3
D gene: .
J gene: TRBJ2-3
clone size: .

CDR3 protein: ASSLTRSSGSGNEQF
V gene: TRBV7-3
D gene: TRBD2
J gene: TRBJ2-1
clone size: once

CDR3 protein: SAVPGPGEKLF
V gene: TRBV29-1
D gene: .
J gene: TRBJ1-4
clone size: few

CDR3 protein: ASTLVGGQDYGYT
V gene: TRBV27
D gene: TRBD1
J gene: TRBJ1-2
clone size: .

CDR3 protein: ASSLDGGRAYEQY
V gene: TRBV5-4
D gene: .
J gene: TRBJ2-7
clone size: .

CDR3 protein: ASSIQGNTGELF
V gene: TRBV19
D gene: .
J gene: TRBJ2-2
clone size: few

CDR3 protein: ASSPQGASGNTIY
V gene: TRBV7-3
D gene: TRBD1
J gene: TRBJ1-3
clone size: once

CDR3 protein: ASSEAGTGATEQY
V gene: TRBV2
D gene: TRBD1
J gene: TRBJ2-7
clone size: few

CDR3 protein: ASTLPQNYGYT
V gene: TRBV28
D gene: .
J gene: TRBJ1-2
clone size: once

CDR3 protein: ASSLLRDIQY
V gene: TRBV5-5
D gene: .
J gene: TRBJ2-7
clone size: .

CDR3 protein: ASSAQGNIQY
V gene: TRBV28
D gene: TRBD1
J gene: TRBJ2-4
clone size: .

CDR3 protein: ASTPGNRNYGYT
V gene: TRBV5-4
D gene: .
J gene: TRBJ1-2
clone size: .

CDR3 protein: ASSISQGNLNEQF
V gene: TRBV19
D gene: TRBD1
J gene: TRBJ2-1
clone size: .

CDR3 protein: ASSLQGGGQPQH
V gene: TRBV19
D gene: .
J gene: TRBJ1-5
clone size: .

CDR3 protein: AWSKEREGRVEQF
V gene: TRBV30
D gene: TRBD2
J gene: TRBJ2-1
clone size: .

CDR3 protein: ASSPGREAYGYT
V gene: TRBV9
D gene: .
J gene: TRBJ1-2
clone size: few

CDR3 protein: ASSPMRGGGNYGYT
V gene: TRBV2
D gene: .
J gene: TRBJ1-2
clone size: few

CDR3 protein: ASSFNGGLGEKLF
V gene: TRBV28
D gene: .
J gene: TRBJ1-4
clone size: .

CDR3 protein: ASSLSGSSYEQY
V gene: TRBV5-6
D gene: .
J gene: TRBJ2-7
clone size: .

CDR3 protein: ASSGYETQY
V gene: TRBV6-6
D gene: .
J gene: TRBJ2-5
clone size: .

CDR3 protein: SVERYEKLF
V gene: TRBV20-1
D gene: .
J gene: TRBJ1-4
clone size: .

CDR3 protein: ASSGDLLRMETQY
V gene: TRBV28
D gene: .
J gene: TRBJ2-5
clone size: .

CDR3 protein: ASSDAGHGSGDTQY
V gene: TRBV25-1
D gene: .
J gene: TRBJ2-3
clone size: .

CDR3 protein: ASSLRQGKDTEAF
V gene: TRBV5-1
D gene: TRBD1
J gene: TRBJ1-1
clone size: .

CDR3 protein: ASSQDRPSVNIQY
V gene: TRBV4-2
D gene: .
J gene: TRBJ2-4
clone size: .

CDR3 protein: ASSFPGQGNNEQF
V gene: TRBV6-6
D gene: TRBD1
J gene: TRBJ2-1
clone size: .

CDR3 protein: ASSQGHGNEQF
V gene: TRBV5-1
D gene: .
J gene: TRBJ2-1
clone size: .

CDR3 protein: ASSPQGPKQF
V gene: TRBV9
D gene: .
J gene: TRBJ2-1
clone size: many

CDR3 protein: ASSQAGRAGDEQY
V gene: TRBV4-1
D gene: TRBD2
J gene: TRBJ2-7
clone size: once

CDR3 protein: ASSIGTVGYT
V gene: TRBV19
D gene: .
J gene: TRBJ1-2
clone size: .

CDR3 protein: ASSFSRGVETQY
V gene: TRBV5-6
D gene: .
J gene: TRBJ2-5
clone size: .

CDR3 protein: ASSEIGLTGHTEAF
V gene: TRBV6-1
D gene: TRBD1
J gene: TRBJ1-1
clone size: .

CDR3 protein: ASNRVIAKNIQY
V gene: TRBV2
D gene: .
J gene: TRBJ2-4
clone size: .

CDR3 protein: ASRSTGGGEQY
V gene: TRBV4-1
D gene: TRBD1
J gene: TRBJ2-7
clone size: .

CDR3 protein: ASSLWTGGSEAF
V gene: TRBV5-1
D gene: TRBD1
J gene: TRBJ1-1
clone size: .

CDR3 protein: ASSLEGADYEQY
V gene: TRBV5-1
D gene: TRBD1
J gene: TRBJ2-7
clone size: .

CDR3 protein: ASSFTGRTEAF
V gene: TRBV7-2
D gene: .
J gene: TRBJ1-1
clone size: .

CDR3 protein: ASSLADGANVLT
V gene: TRBV5-1
D gene: .
J gene: TRBJ2-6
clone size: .

CDR3 protein: ATSTSPFYNEQF
V gene: TRBV15
D gene: .
J gene: TRBJ2-1
clone size: .

CDR3 protein: ASSPREGGEQY
V gene: TRBV5-4
D gene: .
J gene: TRBJ2-7
clone size: .

CDR3 protein: ASSLGQGKSSYEQY
V gene: TRBV28
D gene: TRBD1
J gene: TRBJ2-7
clone size: .

CDR3 protein: ASSFRGGSYNEQF
V gene: TRBV11-3
D gene: TRBD2
J gene: TRBJ2-1
clone size: many

CDR3 protein: ASSVSSTFQETQY
V gene: TRBV9
D gene: .
J gene: TRBJ2-5
clone size: .

CDR3 protein: ATSRGSQATEAF
V gene: TRBV15
D gene: .
J gene: TRBJ1-1
clone size: .

CDR3 protein: ASSLLGTGEEQY
V gene: TRBV7-3
D gene: TRBD1
J gene: TRBJ2-7
clone size: .

CDR3 protein: ASSLGTDSYNSPLH
V gene: TRBV18
D gene: .
J gene: TRBJ1-6
clone size: .

CDR3 protein: ASSQGFLGETQY
V gene: TRBV4-2
D gene: .
J gene: TRBJ2-5
clone size: .

CDR3 protein: ASSLVGQGDYGYT
V gene: TRBV5-1
D gene: TRBD1
J gene: TRBJ1-2
clone size: .

CDR3 protein: SALPKETQY
V gene: TRBV20-1
D gene: .
J gene: TRBJ2-5
clone size: .

CDR3 protein: ASSPLPSETQY
V gene: TRBV7-7
D gene: .
J gene: TRBJ2-5
clone size: .